This T cell receptor beta chain is from a study of a mutant IDH1 vaccine in newly diagnosed glioma. Whole-study context: Previous care, which was radiotherapy, temozolomide, or both, most often involved both.

Described time point: baseline, week 1 (first vaccination visit). The treatment: pre-vaccination baseline after standard-of-care therapy. Method: immunoSEQ multiplex PCR; TCRdb's copy keeps in-frame clones and lacks some. The sample records 75,000 to 100,000 clones, 70% to 90% being singletons. Study-level points and caveats: Across multiple MHC alleles, almost 95% of patients had vaccine-induced responses. Apparently unrelated to pseudoprogression were changes in the top peripheral T cell clonotypes.

Remarks on this clone: As yet, its antigen is unknown.

The CDR3 has 16 amino acids. V dropped 5 bases and J dropped 4; count of bases not matched to a gene: 8. Per the germline V gene, CDR1 is SGHRS and CDR2 is YFSETQ. This material consisted of PBMCs, taken from a glioma patient treated with radiotherapy, temozolomide or both. This chain uses TRBV5-1 with TRBJ2-6, with 8 bases lining up with TRBD1. This TCR was recovered from a woman in her forties or fifties with glioma. Written as DNA, the CDR3 is TGCGCCAGCAGAGGACAGGGAAAAGCCGGGGCCAACGTCCTGACTTTC. Translation gives CASRGQGKAGANVLTF.